Here is one T cell receptor beta chain with its context. The researchers isolated CD4+ and CD8+ T cells from PBMCs by sorting. This record belongs to a study of CD8+ T cells in alopecia areata. Reverse transcription of extracted RNA yielded cDNA, which provided the sequencing template. Assay used: immunoSEQ multiplex PCR; TCRdb lists only in-frame clones, some missing. The profile covers approximately 99,000 clones, with 59% appearing a single time and roughly 19% taken by the ten largest. The receptor comes from a human donor in good health. The sequenced material came from CD8+ T cells sorted from blood.

The CDR3 is CASSTRTRSRETQYF. CDR3 DNA: TGTGCCAGCAGCACCCGGACGCGGTCACGCGAGACCCAGTACTTC. The chain is built from TRBV28 and TRBJ2-5; D gene uncertain. The CDR3 contains 15 residues. Germline CDR1 reads MDHEN; CDR2 reads SYDVKM. The V and J ends lost 6 bases and 5 bases respectively, with 19 bases between them.